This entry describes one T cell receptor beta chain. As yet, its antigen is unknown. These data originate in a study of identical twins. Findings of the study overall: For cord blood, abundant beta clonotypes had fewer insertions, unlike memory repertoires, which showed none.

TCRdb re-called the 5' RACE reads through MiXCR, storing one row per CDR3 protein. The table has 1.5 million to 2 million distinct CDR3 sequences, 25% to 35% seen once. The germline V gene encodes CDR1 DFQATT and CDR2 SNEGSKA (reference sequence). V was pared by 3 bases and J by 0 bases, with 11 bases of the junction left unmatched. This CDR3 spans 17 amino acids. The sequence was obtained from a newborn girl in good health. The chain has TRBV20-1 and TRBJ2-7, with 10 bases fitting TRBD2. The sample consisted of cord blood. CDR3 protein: CSASKREGRVGSYEQYF. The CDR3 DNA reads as TGCAGTGCTAGCAAGCGGGAGGGCCGAGTGGGCTCCTACGAGCAGTACTTC.